The clone carrying this T cell receptor beta chain has a single count. V lost 2 bases, J lost 2 bases, and 8 bases stayed unmatched. Germline values: CDR1 LGHNA, CDR2 YNFKEQ. This CDR3 region has 16 residues. The data are from a study of T cell changes during pregnancy in multiple sclerosis. Using immunoSEQ multiplex PCR, the repertoire was profiled, and TCRdb retains in-frame clones only, with some absent. Among approximately 100,000 clones listed, roughly 93% were seen once. The sample in question was peripheral blood, obtained before pregnancy. The clonotype was recovered from a female donor with multiple sclerosis, enrolled in a pregnancy study. The chain combines TRBV4-2 with TRBJ2-7; 8 bases are shared with TRBD1. The CDR3 loop is CASSQTSTGVAYEQYF. CDR3 sequence (DNA): TGTGCCAGCAGCCAAACATCGACAGGGGTGGCCTACGAGCAGTACTTC.